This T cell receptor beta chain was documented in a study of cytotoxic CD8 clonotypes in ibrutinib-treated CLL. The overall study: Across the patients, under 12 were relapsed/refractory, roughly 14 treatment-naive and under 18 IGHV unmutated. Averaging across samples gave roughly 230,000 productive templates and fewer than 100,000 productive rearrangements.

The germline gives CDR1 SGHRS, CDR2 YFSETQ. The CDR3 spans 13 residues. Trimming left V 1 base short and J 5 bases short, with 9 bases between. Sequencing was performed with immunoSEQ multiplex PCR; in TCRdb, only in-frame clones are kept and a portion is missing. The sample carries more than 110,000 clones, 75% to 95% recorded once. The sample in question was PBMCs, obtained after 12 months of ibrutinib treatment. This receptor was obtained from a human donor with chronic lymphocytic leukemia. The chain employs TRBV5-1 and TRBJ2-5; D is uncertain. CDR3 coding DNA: TGCGCCAGCAGCTTGATCTCCTTGGAGACCCAGTACTTC. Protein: CASSLISLETQYF.